The present T cell receptor (beta chain) was sequenced within a study of T cell responses to AZD1222 COVID-19 vaccine. The germline CDR1 and CDR2 sequences are SGHVS and FQNEAQ. This CDR3 has 15 residues. V lost 8 bases to trimming and J lost 7 bases; unmatched junction nucleotides: 14. Repertoires were generated with immunoSEQ multiplex PCR, while TCRdb's copy carries only in-frame clones and drops some. The table has 100,000 to 150,000 clones, 92% seen once. The chain couples TRBV7-8 to TRBJ2-1, with TRBD2 matching over 7 bases. This sequence was found in an adult in good health. Here the sequenced sample was peripheral blood, taken on day 0 of AZD1222 vaccination. The chain's CDR3 is CASDPTGTKDNEQFF. CDR3 coding DNA: TGTGCCAGCGACCCAACCGGGACTAAGGATAATGAGCAGTTCTTC. Looking up the rest from reference TRBV7-8 and TRBJ2-1 gives the full variable domain: GAGVSQSPRYKVAKRGQDVALRCDPISGHVSLFWYQQALGQGPEFLTYFQNEAQLDKSGLPSDRFFAERPEGSVSTLKIQRTQQEDSAVYLCASDPTGTKDNEQFFGPGTRLTVL.